This T cell receptor beta chain was obtained from a study of shared clonotypes between healthy human individuals. Study-wide points: Unshared clonotypes carried lower generation probabilities than those common to all four donors. Donors were few, which limited the genetic and exposure-history diversity represented. Measured sharing among donors was expected to vary with sequencing depth.

This table comes from immunoSEQ multiplex PCR, and its TCRdb copy is limited to in-frame clones, with some not included. The sample consists of about 2.2 million clones, 90% to 95% of them appearing once. The naive CD8 population came from CD45RO-negative cells selected for CCR7, without terminally differentiated effector memory CD45RA+ cells. All donors qualified as healthy HIV-negative adults and had experienced no recent acute infections or vaccinations. With regard to this clone: The antigen is undetermined.

Deletions cut 5 bases from V and 6 bases from J, with 15 bases between. The CDR3 runs to 14 residues. Germline CDR1 MNHEY, CDR2 SMNVEV (reference sequence). This chain uses TRBV27 with TRBJ2-3; TRBD1 or TRBD2 may be the D gene (5 bases each). Source material: naive CD8+ T cells from PBMCs. This clonotype was obtained from a man between 18 and 35 years old in good health. Some clones in this sample may be carry-over from other donors' samples. The DNA for the CDR3 is TGTGCCAGCAGTCCGCACGGGACGCCGGATACGCAGTATTTT. This translates into CASSPHGTPDTQYF.